This T cell receptor beta chain came from a study of tissue T cells after allogeneic stem cell transplantation. The study's findings and limits: Tissue-detected TCR repertoire was only partly captured by blood and spleen T cells. Which tissue TCRs were alloreactive or antigen-specific was not determined. Some clones might be persisting host cells.

Clones were read by immunoSEQ multiplex PCR, and TCRdb kept only the in-frame ones, dropping some. The sample holds about 4,500 clones, 45% seen once. CDR1 and CDR2 (germline): LGHNA, YNLKQL (reference sequence). The CDR3 extends over 14 amino acids. The V end was cut by 0 bases, the J end by 4 bases, with 9 bases between. Described time point: mouse harvest day 14 after allogeneic transplant. Each mouse received 10^7 T-cell-depleted marrow cells plus 10^6 splenic CD5+ T cells by tail vein. Tissues came from B6→BALB/c major-mismatch GVHD mice at day 7 or 14. Remarks on this clone: Its cognate antigen is unknown. Mouse germline and gene names are used. The read gets to within 1 residue of the CDR3 end, and the germline J gene fills in the rest.

This sequence originates from a female BALB/c mouse given C57BL/6 T cells with graft-versus-host disease after an allogeneic hematopoietic cell transplant. The sample taken for sequencing was gut tissue. The chain joins TRBV5 to TRBJ1-1; D not certain. The CDR3 sequence: CASSQEWRITEVFF. Incomplete CDR3 DNA: TGTGCCAGCAGCCAAGAATGGCGGATCACAGAAGTCTTC.